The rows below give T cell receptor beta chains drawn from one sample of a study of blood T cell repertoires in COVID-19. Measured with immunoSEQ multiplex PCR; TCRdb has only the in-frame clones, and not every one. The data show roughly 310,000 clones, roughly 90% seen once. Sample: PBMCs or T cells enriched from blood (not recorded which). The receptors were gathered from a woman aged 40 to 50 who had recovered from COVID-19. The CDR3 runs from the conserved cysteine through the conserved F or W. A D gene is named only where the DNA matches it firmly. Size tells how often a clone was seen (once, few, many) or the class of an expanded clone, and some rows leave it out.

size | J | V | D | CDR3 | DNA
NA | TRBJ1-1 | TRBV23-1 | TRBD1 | CASSPWTGVNTEAFF | TGCGCCAGCAGTCCTTGGACAGGGGTGAACACTGAAGCTTTCTTT
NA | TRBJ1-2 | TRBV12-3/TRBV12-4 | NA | CASRRLQNYGYTF | TGTGCCAGCCGCAGACTGCAGAACTATGGCTACACCTTC
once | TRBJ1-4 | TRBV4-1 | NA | CASSPSMWGRFGEKLFF | TGCGCCAGCAGCCCGTCAATGTGGGGGCGTTTTGGTGAAAAACTGTTTTTT
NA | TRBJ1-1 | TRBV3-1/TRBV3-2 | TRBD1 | CASSLATFGQGGTEAFF | TGTGCCAGCAGCCTAGCGACCTTTGGACAGGGAGGCACTGAAGCTTTCTTT
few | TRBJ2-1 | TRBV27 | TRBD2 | CASSRRAGGGNEQFF | TGTGCCAGCAGTCGGAGGGCGGGAGGAGGGAATGAGCAGTTCTTC
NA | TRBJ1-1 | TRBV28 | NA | CASSPPSTGLPAEAFF | TGTGCCAGCAGTCCCCCATCGACAGGACTCCCCGCTGAAGCTTTCTTT
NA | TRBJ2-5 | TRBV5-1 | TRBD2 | CASPGSTSGGRETQYF | TGCGCCAGCCCCGGCTCGACTAGCGGGGGCAGGGAGACCCAGTACTTC
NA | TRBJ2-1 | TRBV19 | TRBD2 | CASSLLAGSINEQFF | TGTGCCAGTAGTCTCCTAGCGGGATCCATCAATGAGCAGTTCTTC
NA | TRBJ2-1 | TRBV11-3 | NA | CASSLPGRGLNEQFF | TGTGCCAGCAGCTTACCCGGGAGAGGCCTCAATGAGCAGTTCTTC
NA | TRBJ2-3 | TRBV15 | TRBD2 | CATSRDLGLAGGDTQYF | TGTGCCACCAGCAGAGATCTCGGACTAGCGGGGGGAGATACGCAGTATTTT
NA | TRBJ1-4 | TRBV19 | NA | CASHPKGLTNEKLFF | TGTGCCAGTCATCCAAAGGGACTCACTAATGAAAAACTGTTTTTT
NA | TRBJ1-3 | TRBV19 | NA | CASSTALGLLDISGNTIYF | TGTGCCAGTAGTACCGCCTTGGGACTGCTGGATATCTCTGGAAACACCATATATTTT
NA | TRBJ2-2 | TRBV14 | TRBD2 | CASSPRLAGGELFF | TGTGCCAGCAGCCCCCGACTAGCGGGCGGGGAGCTGTTTTTT
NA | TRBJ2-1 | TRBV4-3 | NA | CASSQDTGREQFF | TGCGCCAGCAGCCAAGATACGGGGAGGGAGCAGTTCTTC
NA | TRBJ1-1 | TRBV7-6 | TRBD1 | CASSLVTGDYTEAFF | TGTGCCAGCAGCTTAGTGACAGGGGATTACACTGAAGCTTTCTTT
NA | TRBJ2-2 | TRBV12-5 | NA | CASAIRGTGELFF | TGTGCTAGTGCCATTAGGGGAACCGGGGAGCTGTTTTTT
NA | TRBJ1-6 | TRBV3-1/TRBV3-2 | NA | CASSQEDRGYNSPLHF | TGTGCCAGCAGCCAAGAGGATAGGGGCTATAATTCACCCCTCCACTTT
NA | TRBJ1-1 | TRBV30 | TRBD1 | CAWRDRGRNTEAFF | TGTGCCTGGAGAGACAGGGGGAGGAACACTGAAGCTTTCTTT
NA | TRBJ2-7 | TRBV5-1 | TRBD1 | CASSTGQGVWEQYF | TGCGCCAGCAGCACCGGACAGGGGGTTTGGGAGCAGTACTTC
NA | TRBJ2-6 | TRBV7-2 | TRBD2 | CASSPRTSNTNVLTF | TGTGCCAGCAGCCCGCGGACTAGCAATACCAACGTCCTGACTTTC
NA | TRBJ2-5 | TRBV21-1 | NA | CASSRVRGVETQYF | TGTGCCAGCAGCAGGGTCAGGGGAGTAGAGACCCAGTACTTC
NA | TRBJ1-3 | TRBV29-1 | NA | CSVVTQGNTIYF | TGCAGCGTTGTCACCCAGGGAAACACCATATATTTT
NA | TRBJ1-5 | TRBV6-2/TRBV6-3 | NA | CASSYDISPQHF | TGTGCCAGCAGTTACGACATATCACCCCAGCATTTT
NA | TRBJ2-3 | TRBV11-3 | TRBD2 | CASSLKRREGGSSADTQYF | TGTGCCAGCAGCTTAAAGCGGCGGGAAGGCGGGAGTTCCGCAGATACGCAGTATTTT
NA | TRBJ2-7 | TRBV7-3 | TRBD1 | CASSLGGQGYEQYF | TGTGCCAGCAGCTTAGGGGGACAGGGCTACGAGCAGTACTTC
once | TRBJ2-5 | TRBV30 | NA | CAWSESQLGSETQYF | TGTGCCTGGAGTGAATCCCAACTAGGCTCAGAGACCCAGTACTTC
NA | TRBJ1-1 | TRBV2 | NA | CASSQGPNTEAFF | TGTGCCAGCAGTCAGGGGCCGAACACTGAAGCTTTCTTT
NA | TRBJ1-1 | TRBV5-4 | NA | CASSFGQPPEAFF | TGTGCCAGCAGCTTCGGACAGCCACCCGAAGCTTTCTTT
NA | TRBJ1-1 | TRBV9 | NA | CASSPKTGRGTEAFF | TGTGCCAGCAGCCCTAAGACGGGGAGGGGAACTGAAGCTTTCTTT
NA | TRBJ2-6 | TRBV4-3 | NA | CASSQASSGANVLTF | TGCGCCAGCAGCCAGGCCTCCTCTGGGGCCAACGTCCTGACTTTC
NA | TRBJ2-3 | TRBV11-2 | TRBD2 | CASSLGGLAAYTDTQYF | TGTGCCAGCAGCTTAGGCGGACTAGCGGCCTACACAGATACGCAGTATTTT
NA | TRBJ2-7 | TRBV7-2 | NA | CASSPRQALSYEQYF | TGTGCCAGCAGCCCTCGACAGGCCCTCTCCTACGAGCAGTACTTC
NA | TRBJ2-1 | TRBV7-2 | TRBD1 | CASSLRAAGTANYNEQFF | TGTGCCAGCAGCCTACGAGCAGCCGGGACAGCGAATTACAATGAGCAGTTCTTC
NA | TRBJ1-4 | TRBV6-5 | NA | CASSYSQGRGEKLFF | TGTGCCAGCAGTTACTCGCAGGGGCGAGGTGAAAAACTGTTTTTT
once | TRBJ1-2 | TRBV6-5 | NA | CASSYRQYYGYTF | TGTGCCAGCAGTTACAGACAATACTATGGCTACACCTTC
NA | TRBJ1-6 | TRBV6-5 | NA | CATAGGSNSPLHF | TGTGCCACCGCCGGGGGGTCGAATTCACCCCTCCACTTT
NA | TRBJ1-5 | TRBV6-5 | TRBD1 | CASSPRTGFQPQHF | TGTGCCAGCAGTCCCCGGACAGGGTTTCAGCCCCAGCATTTT
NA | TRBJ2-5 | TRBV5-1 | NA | CASSPIGGETQYF | TGCGCCAGCAGCCCCATTGGAGGCGAGACCCAGTACTTC
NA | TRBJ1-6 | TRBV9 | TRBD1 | CASSPGGLNNSPLHF | TGTGCCAGCAGCCCAGGGGGCCTAAATAATTCACCCCTCCACTTT
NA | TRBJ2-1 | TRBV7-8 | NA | CASSLALVTPPDNEQFF | TGTGCCAGCAGCTTAGCTTTGGTGACTCCTCCTGACAATGAGCAGTTCTTC
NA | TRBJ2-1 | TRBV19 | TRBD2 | CASSIPGLAGGSEQFF | TGTGCCAGTAGTATACCGGGACTAGCGGGGGGCAGTGAGCAGTTCTTC
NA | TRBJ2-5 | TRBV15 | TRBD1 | CATSRGTGGETQYF | TGTGCCACCAGCAGAGGGACAGGGGGAGAGACCCAGTACTTC
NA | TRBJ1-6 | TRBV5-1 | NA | CASSSAGTTNSPLHF | TGCGCCAGCAGCTCCGCCGGGACAACGAATTCACCCCTCCACTTT